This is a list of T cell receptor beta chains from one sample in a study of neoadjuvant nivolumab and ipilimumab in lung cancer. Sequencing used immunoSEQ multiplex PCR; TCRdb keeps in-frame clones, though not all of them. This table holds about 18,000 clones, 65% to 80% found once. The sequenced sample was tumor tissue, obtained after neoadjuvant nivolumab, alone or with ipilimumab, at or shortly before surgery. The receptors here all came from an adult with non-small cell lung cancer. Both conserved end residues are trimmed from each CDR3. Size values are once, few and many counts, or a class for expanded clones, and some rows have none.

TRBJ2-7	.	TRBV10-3	AISTPGQPTYEQY
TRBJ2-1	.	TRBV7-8	LTGSSYNEQF
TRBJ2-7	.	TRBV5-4	ASSLGQDRFYEQY
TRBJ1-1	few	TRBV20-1	SAPDWSEAF
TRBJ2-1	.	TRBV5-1	ASSLGREEQF
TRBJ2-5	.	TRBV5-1	ASSLVVAPSETQY
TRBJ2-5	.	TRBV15	ATSREIGRVGEAQY
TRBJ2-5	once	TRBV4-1	ASSQVGAGETQY
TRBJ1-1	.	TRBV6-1	ASFRMSTEAF
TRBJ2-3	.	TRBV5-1	ASSPLASTDTQY
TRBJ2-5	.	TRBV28	ASSARDRDGETQY
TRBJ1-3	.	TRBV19	ASTLRDRGAGNTIY
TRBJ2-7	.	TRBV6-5	ASTLNQFRDYEQY
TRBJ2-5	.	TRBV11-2	ASSLELGTSGRGETQY
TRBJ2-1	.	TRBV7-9	ASSTWMGGSSSYNEQF
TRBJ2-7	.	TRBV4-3	ASSQATSGSTEQY
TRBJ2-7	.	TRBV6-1	ASSATGDEQY
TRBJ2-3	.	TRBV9	ASSVDTDTQY
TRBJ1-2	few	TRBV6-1	ASSEGTGLYGYT
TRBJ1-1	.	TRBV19	ASSMDLENTEAF
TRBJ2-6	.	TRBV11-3	ASSFSPAAGANVLT
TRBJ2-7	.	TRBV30	AWSVPSESYEQY
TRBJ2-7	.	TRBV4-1	ASSHQTSGGSSYEQY
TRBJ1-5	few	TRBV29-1	SVEETDTRPAVRWCNQPQH
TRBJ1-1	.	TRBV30	ACGTGATEAF
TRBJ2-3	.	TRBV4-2	ASSQTPPADTQY
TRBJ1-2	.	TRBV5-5	ASSSGTGGYGYT
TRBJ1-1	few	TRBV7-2	ASSPGPTEAF
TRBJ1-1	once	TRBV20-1	SASGDTEAF
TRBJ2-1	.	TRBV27	ASSLTGLGNEQF
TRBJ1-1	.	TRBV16	ASSRTGTGTTEAF
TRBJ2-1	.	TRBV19	ASATESYNEQF
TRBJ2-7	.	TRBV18	ASSLRDIYEQY
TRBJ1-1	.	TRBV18	ASSPYTGNTEAF
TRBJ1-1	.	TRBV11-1	ASSNGEKNTEAF
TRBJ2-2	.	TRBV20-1	GGVDVGELF
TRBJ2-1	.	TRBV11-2	ASSLGAREF
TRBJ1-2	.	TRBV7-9	ASSLAGTGSTLYGYT
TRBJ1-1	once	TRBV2	ASNLPQGVNTEAF
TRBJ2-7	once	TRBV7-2	ASSRRGGGSNEQY
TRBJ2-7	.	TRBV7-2	ASSLESSGSYEQY